The clone carrying this TCR beta chain was detected only once. TCRdb's table, derived via immunoSEQ multiplex PCR, lists solely in-frame clones and lacks some. The table lists 640,000 or so clones, about two thirds of them singletons. The data stem from a study of shared clonotypes between healthy human individuals. Overall study context: The study drew on two women and a few men aged 18 to 49 as donors.

Between the trimmed V and J ends, which lost 4 bases and 0 bases, there was a span of 10 bases. This CDR3 region has 16 residues. The germline V gene has CDR1 MNHEY and CDR2 SVGAGI. The material sequenced was memory CD4+ T cells sorted from blood. Subset indicated: CD45RA-negative fraction. The rearrangement joins TRBV6-5 to TRBJ2-6; D ambiguous. The clonotype comes from a woman in her twenties or thirties in good health. CDR3 loop: CASSFRVSSGANVLTF. Written as DNA, the CDR3 is TGTGCCAGCAGTTTCCGGGTGAGCTCTGGGGCCAACGTCCTGACTTTC.